The subject of this entry is one T cell receptor beta chain. Treatment defined: randomized to nivolumab then ipilimumab (arm A) or the reverse (arm B). Live CD3+CD8+ CD19− CD56− cells were sorted from PBMCs. Sequencing used immunoSEQ multiplex PCR; TCRdb keeps in-frame clones, though not all of them. The table shows some 14,000 clones, with roughly 50% occurring only once. The sample is drawn from a study of sequential checkpoint blockade in melanoma. Germline V lookup: CDR1 SQVTM, CDR2 ANQGSEA. This CDR3 has 12 amino acids. V lost 5 bases and J lost 6, with 10 bases in between. This material consisted of CD8+ T cells sorted from blood (inferred from file names), taken from a patient given nivolumab and ipilimumab in sequence. The chain joins TRBV29-1 to TRBJ2-2; D might be TRBD2 (6 bases). The source of this sequence is a human donor with melanoma. The CDR3 nucleotides are TGCAGCGTTAGCGGGTGGTCCGGGGAGCTGTTTTTT. Amino acid sequence: CSVSGWSGELFF.